This T cell receptor beta chain was identified in a study of T cell repertoires in cytomegalovirus infection. The overall study: CMV infection and matching HLA type were both indicated by public TCR beta signatures. Study-level results: CMV-specific HLA-C-restricted TCR beta clonotypes dominated the ex vivo response. Public TCR beta family frequency separated CMV-and-HLA carriers, including in an independent cohort.

One entry per CDR3 protein, called by TCRdb with MiXCR from the reads. The data show about 180,000 distinct CDR3 sequences, less than 25% seen once. This CDR3 has 12 residues. Trimming removed 7 bases from V and 2 bases from J, with 11 bases in between. CDR1 is SQVTM, CDR2 ANQGSEA, per germline. Only a few counts were recorded for this clonotype. No antigen is known for it. The clonotype was recovered from a human donor in good health (CMV status not recorded). Some clones in this sample may be carry-over from other donors' samples. The genes are TRBV29-1 and TRBJ1-2; possible D gene TRBD1, 6 bases. Specimen: CD8+ T cells from cultured PBMCs, collected from culture after CMV antigen stimulation. CDR3 amino acids: CSASDRNYGYTF. The CDR3 nucleotides read TGCAGCGCCTCAGACAGGAACTATGGCTACACCTTC.